Listed here are 21 T cell receptor beta chains from one sample, sequenced in a study of siplizumab effects on memory and regulatory T cells. Data came from immunoSEQ multiplex PCR; TCRdb stores just in-frame clones and leaves some out. This sample has tens of thousands of clones; over 85% occur once, and the top ten carry around 6.5%. Sample: CD8+ T cells sorted from blood. These receptors came from a human donor in good health.

In DNA, the CDR3 is TGCACCAGCAGCCCTCTGCCACGGGCTGGGGGCACTGAAGCTTTCTTT. Its translation is CTSSPLPRAGGTEAFF. The gene calls are TRBV1 and TRBJ1-1. TRBV1 is described as a pseudogene. CDR3 size: 16 residues.

The chain carries TRBV5-5 and TRBJ2-5; 7 positions match TRBD1. The assigned J gene may be wrong: the sequence end matches TRBJ2-7 better. Germline V gives CDR1 SGHKS, CDR2 YYEKEE (reference sequence). The CDR3 extends over 14 amino acids. CDR3 coding DNA: TGTGCCAGCAGCCACCGACAGGGTGGCTACGAGCAGTACTTC. Its translation: CASSHRQGGYEQYF.

The rearrangement links TRBV30 to TRBJ2-7; the D gene is possibly TRBD1 (7 bases). The CDR3 extends over 14 amino acids. Germline loops: CDR1 GTSNPN, CDR2 SVGIG (reference sequence). Trimming shortened V by 2 bases and J by 6 bases, and 17 bases separated the two germline ends. The CDR3 bases are TGTGCCTGGAGTTCGGGCAGGGGGGTGTCCGAGCAGTACTTC. As protein: CAWSSGRGVSEQYF.

V gene TRBV6-1 combines with J gene TRBJ1-5, with D possibly being TRBD1 (6 bases). Trimming took 4 bases from V and 10 from J, leaving 14 bases between them. The CDR3 runs 13 residues. From germline, CDR1 is MNHNS and CDR2 SASEGT. The CDR3 region has the DNA TGTGCCAGCAGTGCCGGGACACTGGGACCCCAGCATTTT. Translation: CASSAGTLGPQHF.

The chain recombines TRBV7-9 with TRBJ2-7; TRBD1 matches 7 bases. J gave up 7 bases and V 1 base, and 4 bases lay outside the gene matches. The CDR3 contains 13 residues. From germline, CDR1 is SEHNR and CDR2 FQNEAQ (reference sequence). The CDR3 bases are TGTGCCAGCAGCTTAGAGGGGGCTAGGGAGCAGTACTTC. This sequence encodes CASSLEGAREQYF.

This chain links TRBV27 with TRBJ1-5, with 9 bases lining up with TRBD1. The CDR3 consists of 14 residues. Germline CDR1 reads MNHEY; CDR2 reads SMNVEV (reference sequence). V shed 6 bases, J shed 3 bases, and the junction held 3 bases outside the gene matches. The CDR3 nucleotides read TGTGCCAGCAGCTGGACAGGGGTCAATCAGCCCCAGCATTTT. It codes for CASSWTGVNQPQHF.

The CDR3 DNA reads as TGTGCCAGCAGCTTGGAGGGCACAGGTGGCTACACCTTC. It encodes CASSLEGTGGYTF. V usage is TRBV11-3 and J usage is TRBJ1-2, with D perhaps matching TRBD1 (5 bases). Germline V CDR1 and CDR2: SGHNT, YENEEA. Trimming shortened V by 3 bases and J by 7 bases, and 12 bases separated the two germline ends. The CDR3 has 13 amino acids.

This clone was recorded only once. V usage is TRBV27 and J usage is TRBJ2-5, with 9 bases identical to TRBD2. The CDR3 has 15 residues. Germline V gene lookup returns CDR1 MNHEY and CDR2 SMNVEV (reference sequence). Trimming took 10 bases from V and 4 from J; bases not matched to a gene: 13. The CDR3 DNA sequence: TGTGCCACCCTATCCGGTAGCGGGAGCATAGAGACCCAGTACTTC. It yields the protein CATLSGSGSIETQYF.

The J gene is TRBJ2-2, the V gene TRBV2, with D unresolved. The CDR3 loop spans 12 amino acids. Trimming removed 9 bases at V and 3 bases at J, with 8 bases between. Looked up from germline, CDR1 is SNHLY and CDR2 is FYNNEI. The DNA for the CDR3 is TGTGCCAGTGTCGGACACACCGGGGAGCTGTTTTTT. This encodes CASVGHTGELFF.

This sequence joins TRBV27 and TRBJ1-6; 7 bases are shared with TRBD1. The CDR3 is 13 residues long. V shed 6 bases and J 8 bases; nucleotides not matched to a gene: 4. Germline values: CDR1 MNHEY, CDR2 SMNVEV (reference sequence). CDR3 nucleotides: TGTGCCAGCAGAGGACAGGTTCATTCACCCCTCCACTTT. Its translation is CASRGQVHSPLHF.

The chain combines TRBV10-1 with TRBJ2-7, with 8 bases matching TRBD1. CDR1 is WNHNN, CDR2 SYGVQD, per germline (reference sequence). V shed 2 bases, J shed 2 bases, and the junction held 8 bases outside the gene matches. The CDR3 totals 16 residues. CDR3 in DNA: TGCGCCAGCAGTGAGGGGAACGGACAGGGTCCCTACGAGCAGTACTTC. Protein: CASSEGNGQGPYEQYF.

The chain couples TRBV19 to TRBJ1-5; no clear D gene. Germline lookup yields CDR1 LNHDA and CDR2 SQIVND (reference sequence). Between the trimmed V and J ends, which lost 4 bases and 1 base, there was a span of 11 bases. CDR3 length: 15 amino acids. This CDR3 reads CASSTDGLSNQPQHF. CDR3 DNA: TGTGCCAGTAGTACGGACGGTCTGAGCAATCAGCCCCAGCATTTT. Drawing the rest from reference TRBV19 and TRBJ1-5, the complete variable domain is DGGITQSPKYLFRKEGQNVTLSCEQNLNHDAMYWYRQDPGQGLRLIYYSQIVNDFQKGDIAEGYSVSREKKESFPLTVTSAQKNPTAFYLCASSTDGLSNQPQHFGDGTRLSIL.

The chain uses TRBV9 and TRBJ2-1, with 8 bases that match TRBD2. V dropped 0 bases and J dropped 2; count of bases not matched to a gene: 1. Germline CDR1 and CDR2: SGDLS and YYNGEE. The CDR3 consists of 15 residues. The CDR3 sequence: CASSVGTSPYNEQFF. The CDR3 DNA is TGTGCCAGCAGCGTAGGGACTAGCCCCTACAATGAGCAGTTCTTC.

This chain uses TRBV13 with TRBJ2-3; no clear D. The CDR3 covers 14 residues. V lost 1 base to trimming and J lost 4 bases, with 9 bases between them. Germline V gives CDR1 PRHDT, CDR2 FYEKMQ (reference sequence). CDR3 in DNA: TGTGCCAGCAGCTTAGATCACCGAGCAGATACGCAGTATTTT. Its translation: CASSLDHRADTQYF.

Comment on this clone: Other DNA sequences in this sample translate to the same CDR3. V is TRBV5-1 and J is TRBJ1-2, with TRBD1 matching 10 bases. In germline, CDR1 is SGHRS, CDR2 YFSETQ. The length of the CDR3 is 13 residues. V lost 7 bases to trimming and J lost 6 bases; unmatched junction nucleotides: 6. The CDR3 bases are TGCGCCAGCGAGGGGACAGGGGTAGATGGCTACACCTTC. Its translation is CASEGTGVDGYTF.

This chain links TRBV5-1 with TRBJ2-7, with 7 bases matching TRBD1. The CDR3 covers 13 residues. With V trimmed by 5 bases and J by 3 bases, 5 bases remained unmatched. Germline V gene data show CDR1 as SGHRS and CDR2 as YFSETQ. The chain's CDR3 is CASSYTGVYEQYF. The CDR3 bases are TGCGCCAGCAGTTATACAGGGGTCTACGAGCAGTACTTC.

The chain combines TRBV18 with TRBJ2-1; TRBD2 agrees at 10 bases. The CDR3 is 16 amino acids. The germline CDR1 and CDR2 sequences are KGHSH and LQKENI. The trim removed 3 bases at V and 4 bases at J, leaving 6 bases unmatched. CDR3 DNA: TGTGCCAGCTCACCGCCAACTAGCGGGGCGTACAATGAGCAGTTCTTC. As protein: CASSPPTSGAYNEQFF.

The rearrangement links TRBV2 to TRBJ2-1; unclear D gene. In germline, CDR1 is SNHLY, CDR2 FYNNEI. The CDR3 contains 16 residues. Trimming pared 0 bases from V and 3 bases from J, leaving 12 bases between. The CDR3 here is CASSEAYYTFYNEQFF. The CDR3 DNA follows: TGTGCCAGCAGTGAAGCGTACTATACGTTCTACAATGAGCAGTTCTTC.

The CDR3 nucleotides read TGCGCCAGCAGCCAAGTAGGAGACTTGAACACTGAAGCTTTCTTT. Translating it yields CASSQVGDLNTEAFF. V is TRBV4-1 and J is TRBJ1-1; D unclear. The CDR3 is 15 amino acids. With 1 base removed from V and 0 bases from J, the gap between germline ends came to 9 bases. Germline V lookup: CDR1 MGHRA, CDR2 YSYEKL.

The chain has TRBV29-1 and TRBJ2-7; D is unclear. The CDR3 has 12 residues. Trimming stripped 4 bases from V and 1 base from J, with 8 bases between. Germline loops: CDR1 SQVTM, CDR2 ANQGSEA. Written as DNA, the CDR3 is TGCAGCGTTGTGGGCCAGTCCTACGAGCAGTACTTC. Amino acids: CSVVGQSYEQYF.

The chain has TRBV30 and TRBJ2-3, with 12 bases identical to TRBD1. With V trimmed by 2 bases and J by 2 bases, 5 bases remained unmatched. Per germline, CDR1 GTSNPN and CDR2 SVGIG (reference sequence). CDR3 length equals 16 residues. The CDR3 nucleotides read TGTGCCTGGAGTTACGGGACAGGGGGCCCCACAGATACGCAGTATTTT. Amino acid sequence: CAWSYGTGGPTDTQYF.